This T cell receptor (beta chain) was identified during a study of cytomegalovirus exposure and HLA in healthy donors. Study-wide results and limits: For TCR beta chains, V- and J-gene trimming was later linked to a missense DCLRE1C variant. A list of 150 or so TCR beta chains associated with cytomegalovirus was given.

Primers included in the PCR were 60 Vbeta and 13 Jbeta primers. Libraries were prepared by immunoSEQ multiplex PCR; TCRdb keeps only in-frame clonotypes and omits some of them. The data contain 150,000 to 200,000 clones, 60% to 85% of them singletons. A word on this clone: The antigen is not known. This sample includes further DNA sequences coding for the same CDR3.

V lost 6 bases to trimming and J lost 5 bases, with 17 bases between them. Germline CDR1 MNHEY, CDR2 SVGAGI. The CDR3 has 14 residues. The TCR sequence derives from a girl between 5 and 17 years old in good health and CMV-seropositive. Sequencing input: PBMCs. The chain employs TRBV6-5 and TRBJ2-7; no firm D call. CDR3 sequence reads: CASRILRGADEQYF. DNA of the CDR3: TGTGCCAGCAGGATTCTTAGAGGTGCCGACGAGCAGTACTTC.